Listed here are 8 T cell receptor beta chains from one sample, sequenced in a study of blood T cells in healthy people across ages (dated by TCRdb to between 2014 and 2017). Libraries were prepared through 5' RACE. Sequencing took place on an Illumina HiSeq 2500. A second PCR of roughly 7 to 12 cycles was run with a J-beta primer mix and a sample-barcoded 5' primer. TCRdb itself trimmed the public reads at Q25 with fastp, ran MiXCR and retained productive beta chains. Under each unique CDR3 protein, matching rows form one entry showing the most common genes and DNA. The sample contains approximately 690,000 distinct CDR3 sequences, around 54% of them found a single time. The leading ten clones occupy about two fifths of the sample. The sequencing sample was made of blood. The receptors stem from a man aged 55 to 69 in good health.

The rearrangement joins TRBV7-9 to TRBJ2-5; the D is unclear. The DNA end is a closer match to TRBJ2-7, so the J assignment may be wrong. The germline V gene encodes CDR1 SEHNR and CDR2 FQNEAQ (reference sequence). The CDR3 totals 12 residues. CDR3 nucleotide sequence: TGTGCCAGCAGCCCCGCGGACCACGAGCAGTACTTC. Amino acid sequence: CASSPADHEQYF.

The rearrangement uses TRBV12-3 or TRBV12-4 and TRBJ2-5; D ambiguous. The germline V and J ends were trimmed by 6 bases and 9 bases, with 20 bases remaining between them. This CDR3 spans 14 amino acids. The CDR3 region is CASSPTQRYQPQYF. The CDR3, as DNA: TGTGCCAGCAGCCCTACACAGAGGTATCAGCCCCAGTACTTC.

This clonotype came up a few times. This chain connects TRBV7-2 to TRBJ2-5; TRBD2 matches at 9 bases. Germline CDR1 is SGHTA and CDR2 is FQGNSA. V lost 5 bases to trimming and J lost 5 bases; unmatched junction nucleotides: 6. The CDR3 runs to 14 residues. Here the CDR3 reads CASSPPGLAETQYF. DNA of the CDR3: TGTGCCAGCAGCCCCCCGGGACTAGCTGAGACCCAGTACTTC. The variable domain in full, completed from reference TRBV7-2 and TRBJ2-5, reads GAGVSQSPSNKVTEKGKDVELRCDPISGHTALYWYRQSLGQGLEFLIYFQGNSAPDKSGLPSDRFSAERTGGSVSTLTIQRTQQEDSAVYLCASSPPGLAETQYFGPGTRLLVL.

This clonotype was counted many times. V is TRBV12-3 or TRBV12-4 and J is TRBJ1-1; D might be TRBD1 (6 bases). The CDR3 length is 14 residues. V lost 6 bases to trimming and J lost 1 base, with 12 bases between them. The CDR3 sequence is CASRDRDSNTEAFF. The CDR3 region has the DNA TGTGCCAGCAGGGACAGAGACTCGAACACTGAAGCTTTCTTT.

V usage is TRBV9 and J usage is TRBJ2-4; possible D gene TRBD1, 5 bases. Trimming removed 0 bases at V and 5 bases at J, with 12 bases between. The CDR3 runs 15 residues. Germline CDR1 and CDR2: SGDLS and YYNGEE. In nucleotides, the CDR3 is TGTGCCAGCAGCGTAGCCCCCATGACAGAAAACATTCAGTACTTC. It specifies CASSVAPMTENIQYF.

The rearrangement joins TRBV7-9 to TRBJ2-7; 7 positions match TRBD1. Per germline, CDR1 SEHNR and CDR2 FQNEAQ (reference sequence). Trimming at V came to 5 bases and at J to 4 bases, leaving 11 bases not matched to a gene. CDR3 length: 15 amino acids. CDR3 bases: TGTGCCAGCAGCGTATCCCGGACAGGCGGGTACGAGCAGTACTTC. Translated, it gives CASSVSRTGGYEQYF.

The rearrangement links TRBV5-1 to TRBJ2-1, with a weak D call TRBD2 (5 bases). The V end lost 10 bases, the J end lost 7 bases, and 21 bases lay between the germline ends. The CDR3 is made up of 14 amino acids. Germline V lookup: CDR1 SGHRS, CDR2 YFSETQ. CDR3 sequence: CAFTPGLRGNEQFF. CDR3 nucleotides: TGCGCCTTCACCCCCGGACTGCGTGGGAATGAGCAGTTCTTC.

V is TRBV18 and J is TRBJ1-1; D is possibly TRBD1 (5 bases). The germline V gene has CDR1 KGHSH and CDR2 LQKENI. This CDR3 region has 15 residues. V was cut by 3 bases and J by 5 bases, with 16 bases left in between. Here the CDR3 DNA reads TGTGCCAGCTCACCTCCCGGGGGAGGGAGGACTGAAGCTTTCTTT. Translated: CASSPPGGGRTEAFF.